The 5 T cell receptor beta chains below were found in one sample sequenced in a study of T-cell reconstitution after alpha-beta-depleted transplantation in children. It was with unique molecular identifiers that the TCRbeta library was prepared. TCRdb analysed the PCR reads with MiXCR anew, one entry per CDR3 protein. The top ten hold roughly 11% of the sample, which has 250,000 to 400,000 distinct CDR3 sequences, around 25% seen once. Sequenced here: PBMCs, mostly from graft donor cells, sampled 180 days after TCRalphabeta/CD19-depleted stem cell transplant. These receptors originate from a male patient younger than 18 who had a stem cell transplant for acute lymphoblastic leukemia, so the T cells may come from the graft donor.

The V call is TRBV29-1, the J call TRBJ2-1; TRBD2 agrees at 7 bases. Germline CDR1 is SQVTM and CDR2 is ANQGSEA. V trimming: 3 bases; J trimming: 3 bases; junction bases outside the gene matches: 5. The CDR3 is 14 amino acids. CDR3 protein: CSVEGGEGYNEQFF. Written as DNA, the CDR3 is TGCAGCGTTGAGGGGGGGGAGGGCTACAATGAGCAGTTCTTC.

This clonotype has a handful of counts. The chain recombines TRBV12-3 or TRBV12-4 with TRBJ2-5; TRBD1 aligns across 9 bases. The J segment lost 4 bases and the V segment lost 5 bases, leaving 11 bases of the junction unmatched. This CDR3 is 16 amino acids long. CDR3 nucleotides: TGTGCCAGCAGTGGCGCCGGGACAGGGAGGCGAGAGACCCAGTACTTC. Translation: CASSGAGTGRRETQYF.

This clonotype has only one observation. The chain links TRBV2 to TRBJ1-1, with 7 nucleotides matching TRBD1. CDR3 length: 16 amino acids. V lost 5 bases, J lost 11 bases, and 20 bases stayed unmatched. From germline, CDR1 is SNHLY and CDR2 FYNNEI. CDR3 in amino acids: CASSPISTGEWAKAFF. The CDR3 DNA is TGTGCCAGCAGTCCGATCTCCACAGGGGAGTGGGCCAAGGCTTTCTTT.

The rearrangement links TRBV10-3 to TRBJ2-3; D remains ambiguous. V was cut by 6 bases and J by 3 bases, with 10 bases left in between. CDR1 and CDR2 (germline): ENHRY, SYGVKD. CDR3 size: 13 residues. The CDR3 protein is CAISGAGTDTQYF. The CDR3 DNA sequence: TGTGCCATCAGCGGCGCTGGGACAGATACGCAGTATTTT.

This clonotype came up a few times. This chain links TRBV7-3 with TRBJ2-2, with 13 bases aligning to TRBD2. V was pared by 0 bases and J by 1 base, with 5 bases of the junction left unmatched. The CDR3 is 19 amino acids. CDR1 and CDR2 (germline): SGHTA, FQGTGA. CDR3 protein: CASSLTGLAGVMNTGELFF. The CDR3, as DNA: TGTGCCAGCAGCTTAACTGGACTAGCGGGAGTTATGAACACCGGGGAGCTGTTTTTT. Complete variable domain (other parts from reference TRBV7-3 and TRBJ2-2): GAGVSQTPSNKVTEKGKYVELRCDPISGHTALYWYRQSLGQGPEFLIYFQGTGAADDSGLPNDRFFAVRPEGSVSTLKIQRTERGDSAVYLCASSLTGLAGVMNTGELFFGEGSRLTVL.